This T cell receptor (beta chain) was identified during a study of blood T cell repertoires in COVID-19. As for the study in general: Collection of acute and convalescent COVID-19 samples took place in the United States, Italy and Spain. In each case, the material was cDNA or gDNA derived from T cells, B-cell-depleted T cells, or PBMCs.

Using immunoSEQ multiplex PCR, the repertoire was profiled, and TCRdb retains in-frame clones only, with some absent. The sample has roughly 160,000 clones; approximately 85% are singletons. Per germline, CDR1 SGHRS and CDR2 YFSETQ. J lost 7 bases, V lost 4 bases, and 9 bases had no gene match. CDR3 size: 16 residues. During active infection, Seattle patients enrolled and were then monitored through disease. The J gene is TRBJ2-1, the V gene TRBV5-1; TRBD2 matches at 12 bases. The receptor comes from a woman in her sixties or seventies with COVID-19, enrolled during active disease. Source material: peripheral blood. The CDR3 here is CASSLLAGGSRNEQFF. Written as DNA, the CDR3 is TGCGCCAGCAGCCTACTAGCGGGGGGCTCTCGTAATGAGCAGTTCTTC. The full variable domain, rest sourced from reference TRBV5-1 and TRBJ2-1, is KAGVTQTPRYLIKTRGQQVTLSCSPISGHRSVSWYQQTPGQGLQFLFEYFSETQRNKGNFPGRFSGRQFSNSRSEMNVSTLELGDSALYLCASSLLAGGSRNEQFFGPGTRLTVL.